A single sample gave rise to the 10 T cell receptor beta chains below, sequenced in a study of blood T cells in healthy people across ages (dated by TCRdb to between 2014 and 2017). Library method: 5' RACE. Reads for this sample came from an Illumina HiSeq 2500. A second PCR of about 7 to 12 cycles was run with a J-beta primer mix and a sample-barcoded 5' primer. Clones were called with MiXCR by TCRdb after fastp trimmed the public reads at Q25, and only in-frame beta chains were retained. CDR3 protein duplicates are merged, each entry listing the most common genes and DNA. This sample comprises some 1,500,000 distinct CDR3 sequences, 35% to 45% of them detected only once. The ten largest clones represent more than 4% of the sample. Source material: blood. These receptors all come from a woman in her late teens or twenties in good health.

The chain uses TRBV6-2 or TRBV6-3 and TRBJ1-5, with 8 bases that match TRBD1. Germline V gene sequence: CDR1 MNHEY, CDR2 SVGEGT. CDR3 size: 17 residues. V lost 2 bases and J lost 5; bases outside the gene matches: 11. CDR3 protein: CASSYRTGTLIYQPQHF. CDR3 DNA sequence: TGTGCCAGCAGTTACCGGACAGGGACGCTCATCTATCAGCCCCAGCATTTT.

The gene calls are TRBV3-1 and TRBJ2-3; D possibly corresponds to TRBD2 (6 bases). CDR3 size: 12 residues. Trimming removed 6 bases from V and 5 bases from J, with 9 bases in between. Germline CDR1 and CDR2: LGHDT and YNNKEL (reference sequence). CDR3 DNA: TGTGCCAGCAGTATAGCGGTAGATACGCAGTATTTT. It specifies CASSIAVDTQYF.

This chain uses TRBV6-2 or TRBV6-3 with TRBJ1-1; D not resolved. This CDR3 has 11 amino acids. The germline V and J ends were trimmed by 2 bases and 11 bases, with 9 bases remaining between them. Germline V gene data show CDR1 as MNHEY and CDR2 as SVGEGT. CDR3 in DNA: TGTGCCAGCAGTTACATGGGAGGCGCTTTCTTT. The encoded protein is CASSYMGGAFF.

This clonotype was seen a few times. The genes are TRBV5-1 and TRBJ2-3, with TRBD1 as a possible D gene (5 bases). V was pared by 1 base and J by 5 bases, with 14 bases between. CDR3 length equals 15 residues. Per the germline V gene, CDR1 is SGHRS and CDR2 is YFSETQ. The CDR3 region is CASSLRAGKVDTQYF. CDR3 coding DNA: TGCGCCAGCAGCTTGAGGGCAGGGAAGGTAGATACGCAGTATTTT.

This clonotype was observed a handful of times. The chain links TRBV3-1 to TRBJ2-7, with D perhaps TRBD1 (6 bases). With 7 bases removed from V and 2 bases from J, the gap between germline ends came to 18 bases. Germline values: CDR1 LGHDT, CDR2 YNNKEL (reference sequence). The CDR3 has 15 amino acids. In DNA form, the CDR3 reads TGTGCCAGCAAACCCCGAGGGGGTGGAACCTACGAGCAGTACTTC. Protein product: CASKPRGGGTYEQYF.

A few counts support this clonotype. J is TRBJ2-5 and V is TRBV6-5; TRBD2 agrees at 7 bases. Germline loops: CDR1 MNHEY, CDR2 SVGAGI. V shed 0 bases and J 0 bases; nucleotides not matched to a gene: 13. This CDR3 is built from 19 residues. The CDR3, as DNA: TGTGCCAGCAGTTACTCGGGTCTGGTCGCGGGGGAGGACCAAGAGACCCAGTACTTC. Amino acid sequence: CASSYSGLVAGEDQETQYF.

The J gene is TRBJ2-5, the V gene TRBV12-3 or TRBV12-4, with 9 positions matching TRBD2. Losses at the gene ends were 3 bases for V and 11 bases for J; bases not matched to a gene: 10. This CDR3 is 14 amino acids long. CDR3: CASSLRGGPLEQYF. The CDR3 DNA follows: TGTGCCAGCAGTTTGCGGGGGGGGCCCTTGGAGCAGTACTTC.

Notes on this clonotype: Germline is not matched at one junction end, which may reflect a read error. CDR3 nucleotide sequence: TGTGTCAGCACCCCGCGTAGTACGGATGGCTACACCTTC. Protein: CVSTPRSTDGYTF. The V gene is TRBV12-3 or TRBV12-4, the J gene TRBJ1-2, with unresolved D. The CDR3 is 13 residues long.

J is TRBJ1-1 and V is TRBV2; TRBD1 might be the D (5 bases). This CDR3 is 14 amino acids long. V lost 3 bases and J 4 bases, leaving 12 bases between the germline ends. The germline V gene has CDR1 SNHLY and CDR2 FYNNEI. This CDR3 reads CASSDRAQGTEAFF. The CDR3 DNA reads TGTGCCAGCAGTGACAGGGCCCAGGGCACTGAAGCTTTCTTT.

The chain carries TRBV7-2 and TRBJ2-4; D might be TRBD2 (6 bases). This CDR3 spans 14 amino acids. The V gene lost 3 bases and the J gene lost 6 bases, with 12 bases spanning the gap. Germline CDR1 reads SGHTA; CDR2 reads FQGNSA. Written as DNA, the CDR3 is TGTGCCAGCAGCTTGAGCGTAGCGGTAAACATTCAGTACTTC. Translating it yields CASSLSVAVNIQYF. Full variable domain (missing parts from reference TRBV7-2 and TRBJ2-4): GAGVSQSPSNKVTEKGKDVELRCDPISGHTALYWYRQSLGQGLEFLIYFQGNSAPDKSGLPSDRFSAERTGGSVSTLTIQRTQQEDSAVYLCASSLSVAVNIQYFGAGTRLSVL.